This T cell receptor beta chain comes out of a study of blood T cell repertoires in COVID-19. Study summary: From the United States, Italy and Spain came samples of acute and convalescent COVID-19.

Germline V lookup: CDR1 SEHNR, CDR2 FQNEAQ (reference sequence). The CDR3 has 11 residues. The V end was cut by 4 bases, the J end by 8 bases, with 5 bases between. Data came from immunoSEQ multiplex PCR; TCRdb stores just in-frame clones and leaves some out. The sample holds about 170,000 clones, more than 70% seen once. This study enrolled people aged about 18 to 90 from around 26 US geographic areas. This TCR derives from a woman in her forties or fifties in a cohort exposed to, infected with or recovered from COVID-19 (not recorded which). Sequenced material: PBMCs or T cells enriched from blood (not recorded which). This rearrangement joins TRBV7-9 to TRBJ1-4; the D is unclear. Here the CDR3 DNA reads TGTGCCAGCAGCTCTGTCGAAAAACTGTTTTTT. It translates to CASSSVEKLFF. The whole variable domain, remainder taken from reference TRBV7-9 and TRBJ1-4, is DTGVSQNPRHKITKRGQNVTFRCDPISEHNRLYWYRQTLGQGPEFLTYFQNEAQLEKSRLLSDRFSAERPKGSFSTLEIQRTEQGDSAMYLCASSSVEKLFFGSGTQLSVL.